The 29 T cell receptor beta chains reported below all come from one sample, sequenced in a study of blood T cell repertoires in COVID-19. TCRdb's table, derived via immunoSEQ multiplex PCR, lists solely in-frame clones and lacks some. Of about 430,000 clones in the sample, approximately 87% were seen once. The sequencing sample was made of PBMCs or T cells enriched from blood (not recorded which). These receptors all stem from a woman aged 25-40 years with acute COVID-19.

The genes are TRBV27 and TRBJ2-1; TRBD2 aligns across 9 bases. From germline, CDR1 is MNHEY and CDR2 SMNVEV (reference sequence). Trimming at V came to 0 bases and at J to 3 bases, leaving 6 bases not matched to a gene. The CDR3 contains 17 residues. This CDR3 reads CASSLSGGGAFYNEQFF. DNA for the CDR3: TGTGCCAGCAGTTTATCTGGCGGGGGGGCCTTCTACAATGAGCAGTTCTTC.

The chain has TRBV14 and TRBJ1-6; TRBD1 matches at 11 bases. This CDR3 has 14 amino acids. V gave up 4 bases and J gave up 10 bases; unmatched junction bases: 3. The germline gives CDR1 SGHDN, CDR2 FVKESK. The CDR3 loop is CASSRGTGGSPLHF. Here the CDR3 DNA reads TGTGCCAGCAGCCGAGGGACAGGGGGGTCACCCCTCCACTTT.

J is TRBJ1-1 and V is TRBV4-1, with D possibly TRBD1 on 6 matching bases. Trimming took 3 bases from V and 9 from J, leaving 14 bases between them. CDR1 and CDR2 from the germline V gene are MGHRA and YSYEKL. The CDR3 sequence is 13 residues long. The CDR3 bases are TGCGCCAGCAGCCAGGCTCCGGGGACACAAGCTTTCTTT. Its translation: CASSQAPGTQAFF.

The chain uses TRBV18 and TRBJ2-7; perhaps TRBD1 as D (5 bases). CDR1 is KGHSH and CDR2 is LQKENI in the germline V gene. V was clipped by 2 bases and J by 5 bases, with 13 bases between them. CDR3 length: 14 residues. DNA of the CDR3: TGTGCCAGCTCACCAGGCCAGGGTAAGGACGAGCAGTACTTC. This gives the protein CASSPGQGKDEQYF.

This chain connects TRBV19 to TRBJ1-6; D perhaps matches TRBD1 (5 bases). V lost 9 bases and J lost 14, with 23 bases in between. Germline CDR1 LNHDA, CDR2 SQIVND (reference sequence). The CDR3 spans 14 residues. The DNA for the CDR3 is TGTGCCAGCCAAGACAGATCGGCGATTCGGGCCCTCCACTTT. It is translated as CASQDRSAIRALHF. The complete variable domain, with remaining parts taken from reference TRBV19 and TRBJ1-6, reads DGGITQSPKYLFRKEGQNVTLSCEQNLNHDAMYWYRQDPGQGLRLIYYSQIVNDFQKGDIAEGYSVSREKKESFPLTVTSAQKNPTAFYLCASQDRSAIRALHFGNGTRLTVT.

This chain's CDR3 is CAISETVNTEAFF. The CDR3 DNA is TGTGCCATCAGTGAGACGGTTAACACTGAAGCTTTCTTT. V usage is TRBV10-3 and J usage is TRBJ1-1; unclear D gene. The CDR3 has 13 residues. V gave up 2 bases and J gave up 2 bases, with 6 bases separating them. Per germline, CDR1 ENHRY and CDR2 SYGVKD.

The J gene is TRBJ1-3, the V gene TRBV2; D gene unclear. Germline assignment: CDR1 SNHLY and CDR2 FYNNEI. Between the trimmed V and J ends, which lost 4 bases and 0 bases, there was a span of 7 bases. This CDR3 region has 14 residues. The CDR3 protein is CASSVGGSGNTIYF. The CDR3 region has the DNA TGTGCCAGCAGTGTAGGAGGCTCTGGAAACACCATATATTTT.

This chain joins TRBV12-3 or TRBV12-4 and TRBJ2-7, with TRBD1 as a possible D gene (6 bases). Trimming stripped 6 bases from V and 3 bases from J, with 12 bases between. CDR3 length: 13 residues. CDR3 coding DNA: TGTGCCAGCAGCTCCGGGACAAACTACGAGCAGTACTTC. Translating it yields CASSSGTNYEQYF.

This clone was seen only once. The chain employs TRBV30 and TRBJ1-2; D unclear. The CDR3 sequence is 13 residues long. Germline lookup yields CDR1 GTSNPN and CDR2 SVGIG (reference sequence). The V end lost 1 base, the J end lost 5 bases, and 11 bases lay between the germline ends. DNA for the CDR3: TGTGCCTGGAGTGGTGAACACCCGTATGGCTACACCTTC. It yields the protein CAWSGEHPYGYTF.

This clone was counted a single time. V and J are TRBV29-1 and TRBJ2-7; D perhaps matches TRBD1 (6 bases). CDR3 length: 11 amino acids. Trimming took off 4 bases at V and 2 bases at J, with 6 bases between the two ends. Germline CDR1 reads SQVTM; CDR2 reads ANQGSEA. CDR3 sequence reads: CSVGQAYEQYF. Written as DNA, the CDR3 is TGCAGCGTTGGACAGGCCTACGAGCAGTACTTC.

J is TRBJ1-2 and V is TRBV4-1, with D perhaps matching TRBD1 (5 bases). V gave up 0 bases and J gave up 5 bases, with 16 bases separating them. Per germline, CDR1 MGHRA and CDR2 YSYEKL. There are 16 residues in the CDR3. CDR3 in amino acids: CASSQEARGSQYGYTF. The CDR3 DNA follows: TGCGCCAGCAGCCAAGAGGCTAGGGGCAGTCAGTATGGCTACACCTTC.

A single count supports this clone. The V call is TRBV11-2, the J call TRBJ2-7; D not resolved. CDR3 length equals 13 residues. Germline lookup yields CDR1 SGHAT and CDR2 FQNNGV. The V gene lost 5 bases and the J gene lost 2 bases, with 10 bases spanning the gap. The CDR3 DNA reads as TGTGCCAGCAGCCCGCTAGTTACCTACGAGCAGTACTTC. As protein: CASSPLVTYEQYF.

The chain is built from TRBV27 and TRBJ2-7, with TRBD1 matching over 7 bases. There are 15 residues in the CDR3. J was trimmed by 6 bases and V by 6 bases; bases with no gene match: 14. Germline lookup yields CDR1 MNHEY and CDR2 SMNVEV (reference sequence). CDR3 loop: CASRNSWDSRGEQYF. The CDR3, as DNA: TGTGCCAGCAGGAACTCCTGGGACAGTCGAGGCGAGCAGTACTTC.

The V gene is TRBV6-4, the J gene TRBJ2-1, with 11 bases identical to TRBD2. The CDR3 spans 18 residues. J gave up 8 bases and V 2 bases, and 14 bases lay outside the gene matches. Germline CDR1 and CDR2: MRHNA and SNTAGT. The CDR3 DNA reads TGTGCCAGCAGTGACACCTTTAGCGGGGGGGCAATGGGTGATGAGCAGTTCTTC. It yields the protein CASSDTFSGGAMGDEQFF.

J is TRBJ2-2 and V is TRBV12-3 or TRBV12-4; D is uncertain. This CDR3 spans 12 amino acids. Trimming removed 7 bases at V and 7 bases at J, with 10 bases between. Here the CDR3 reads CASTPRSGELFF. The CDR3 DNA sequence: TGTGCCAGCACCCCGCGTAGCGGGGAGCTGTTTTTT.

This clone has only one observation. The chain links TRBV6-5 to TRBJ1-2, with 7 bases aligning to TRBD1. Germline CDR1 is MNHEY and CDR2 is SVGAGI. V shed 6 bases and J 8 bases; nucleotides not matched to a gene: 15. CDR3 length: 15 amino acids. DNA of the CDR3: TGTGCCAGCAGCTTCAATAGACAGGGAGCTCGAGGCTACACCTTC. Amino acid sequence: CASSFNRQGARGYTF.

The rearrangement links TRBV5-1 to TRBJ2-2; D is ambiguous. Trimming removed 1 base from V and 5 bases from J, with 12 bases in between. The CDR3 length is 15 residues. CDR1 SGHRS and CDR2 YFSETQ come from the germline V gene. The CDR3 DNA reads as TGCGCCAGCAGCTTGCAGTCAGGATTTACCGGGGAGCTGTTTTTT. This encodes CASSLQSGFTGELFF.

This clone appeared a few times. The CDR3 DNA reads TGCGCCAGCAGCTTGGTGGGGAGTAACACTGAAGCTTTCTTT. This gives the protein CASSLVGSNTEAFF. The chain joins TRBV5-1 to TRBJ1-1, with D hard to call. V lost 0 bases to trimming and J lost 2 bases, with 8 bases between them. Germline assignment: CDR1 SGHRS and CDR2 YFSETQ. The CDR3 has 14 residues.

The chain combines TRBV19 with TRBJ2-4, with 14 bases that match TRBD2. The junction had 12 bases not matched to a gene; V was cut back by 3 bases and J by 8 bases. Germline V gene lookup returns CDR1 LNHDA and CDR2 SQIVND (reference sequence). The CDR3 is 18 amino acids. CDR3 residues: CASSMSLTSGGARDIQYF. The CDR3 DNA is TGTGCCAGTAGTATGAGCTTGACTAGCGGGGGGGCCCGGGACATTCAGTACTTC.

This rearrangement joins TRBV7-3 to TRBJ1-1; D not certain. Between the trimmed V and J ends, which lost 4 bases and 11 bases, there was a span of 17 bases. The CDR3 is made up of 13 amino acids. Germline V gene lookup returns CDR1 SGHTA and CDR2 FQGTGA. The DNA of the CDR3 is TGTGCCAGCAGCTCGAATGCCCGGGGTCGGGCTTTCTTT. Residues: CASSSNARGRAFF.

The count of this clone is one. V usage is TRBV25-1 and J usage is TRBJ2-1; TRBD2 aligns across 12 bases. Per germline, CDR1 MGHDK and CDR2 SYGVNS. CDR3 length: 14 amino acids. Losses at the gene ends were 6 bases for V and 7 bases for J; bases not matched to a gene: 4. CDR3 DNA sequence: TGTGCCAGCAGCGGACTAGCGGGGTTAAATGAGCAGTTCTTC. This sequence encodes CASSGLAGLNEQFF.

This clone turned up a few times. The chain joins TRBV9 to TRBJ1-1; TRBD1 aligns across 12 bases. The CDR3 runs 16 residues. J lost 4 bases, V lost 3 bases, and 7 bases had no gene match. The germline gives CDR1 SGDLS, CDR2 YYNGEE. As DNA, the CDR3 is TGTGCCAGCAGCGCCGCCGGGACAGGGGGCATCACTGAAGCTTTCTTT. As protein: CASSAAGTGGITEAFF.

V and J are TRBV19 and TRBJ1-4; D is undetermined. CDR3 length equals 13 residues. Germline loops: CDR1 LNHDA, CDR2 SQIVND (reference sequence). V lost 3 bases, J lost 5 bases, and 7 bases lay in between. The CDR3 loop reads CASSIGLNEKLFF. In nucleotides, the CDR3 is TGTGCCAGTAGTATCGGTCTGAATGAAAAACTGTTTTTT.

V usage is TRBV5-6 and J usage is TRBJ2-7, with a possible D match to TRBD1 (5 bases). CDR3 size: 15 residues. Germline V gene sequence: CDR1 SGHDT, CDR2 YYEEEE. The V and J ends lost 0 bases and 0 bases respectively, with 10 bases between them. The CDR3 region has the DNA TGTGCCAGCAGCTTGGTAGGGGTAACCTCCTACGAGCAGTACTTC. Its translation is CASSLVGVTSYEQYF.

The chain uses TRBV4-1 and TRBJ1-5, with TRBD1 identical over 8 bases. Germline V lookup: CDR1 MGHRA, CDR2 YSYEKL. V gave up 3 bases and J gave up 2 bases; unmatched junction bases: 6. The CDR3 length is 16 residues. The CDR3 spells CASSHTDRGGNQPQHF. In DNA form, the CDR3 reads TGCGCCAGCAGCCATACCGACAGGGGAGGCAATCAGCCCCAGCATTTT.

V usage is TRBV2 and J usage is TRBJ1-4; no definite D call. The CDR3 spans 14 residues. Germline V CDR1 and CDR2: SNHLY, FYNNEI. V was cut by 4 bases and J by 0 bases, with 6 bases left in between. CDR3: CASSVLTTNEKLFF. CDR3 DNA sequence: TGTGCCAGCAGTGTACTTACAACTAATGAAAAACTGTTTTTT.

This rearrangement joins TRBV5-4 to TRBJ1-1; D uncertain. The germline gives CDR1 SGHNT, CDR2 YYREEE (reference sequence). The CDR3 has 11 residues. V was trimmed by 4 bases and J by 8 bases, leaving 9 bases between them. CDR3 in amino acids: CASSLDGEAFF. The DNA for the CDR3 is TGTGCCAGCAGCCTGGACGGGGAAGCTTTCTTT.

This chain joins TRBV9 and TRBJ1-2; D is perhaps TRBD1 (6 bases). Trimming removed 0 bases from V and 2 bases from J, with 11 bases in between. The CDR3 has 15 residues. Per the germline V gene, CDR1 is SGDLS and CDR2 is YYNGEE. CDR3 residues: CASSVAQGRNYGYTF. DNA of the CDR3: TGTGCCAGCAGCGTAGCACAGGGAAGGAACTATGGCTACACCTTC.

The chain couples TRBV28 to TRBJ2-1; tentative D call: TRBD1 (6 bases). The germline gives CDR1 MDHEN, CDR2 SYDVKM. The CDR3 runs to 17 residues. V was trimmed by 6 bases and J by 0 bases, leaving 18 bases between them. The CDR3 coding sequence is TGTGCCAGCAGGCCTCGTCTTCGGACAGCCTCCTACAATGAGCAGTTCTTC. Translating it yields CASRPRLRTASYNEQFF.